These 3 T cell receptor beta chains were sequenced from one sample in a study of blood T cell repertoires in COVID-19. Only in-frame clones appear in the TCRdb table, and some are missing; sequencing was by immunoSEQ multiplex PCR. This sample yields fewer than 400,000 clones, of which roughly nine tenths are seen a single time; approximately 1.8% belongs to the top ten. Sequencing input: peripheral blood. All receptors derive from a woman aged 25 to 39 with COVID-19, enrolled during active disease.

This clone was counted once. The chain is built from TRBV21-1 and TRBJ1-6; the table's D gene call, TRBD1, was not cross checked with the DNA. TRBV21-1 is a listed pseudogene. CDR3 length: 17 amino acids. The CDR3 DNA reads as TGTGCCAGCAGCCACCGGGACAAAGCGAGGCATAATTCACCCCTCCACTTT. This codes for CASSHRDKARHNSPLHF.

This clone showed up just once. The V call is TRBV15, the J call TRBJ2-7; unclear D gene. In germline, CDR1 is LNHNV, CDR2 YYDKDF (reference sequence). The CDR3 is 15 amino acids. V gave up 0 bases and J gave up 0 bases, with 9 bases separating them. DNA of the CDR3: TGTGCCACCAGCAGAGAGCCGCAGTACTCCTACGAGCAGTACTTC. Encoded protein: CATSREPQYSYEQYF.

The genes are TRBV24-1 and TRBJ2-1, with a weak D call TRBD2 (5 bases). Trimming shortened V by 1 base and J by 5 bases, and 11 bases separated the two germline ends. Germline V lookup: CDR1 KGHDR, CDR2 SFDVKD. This CDR3 is 15 amino acids long. The DNA for the CDR3 is TGTGCCACCAGTGATTTCGGGCGACTAAACAATGAGCAGTTCTTC. It specifies CATSDFGRLNNEQFF.